Included here is one T cell receptor beta chain sequence, with context. The data were taken from a study of blood T cell repertoires in COVID-19. Enrolment of Seattle patients took place during active infection, and they were followed longitudinally. The CDR3 spans 14 residues. Trimming stripped 6 bases from V and 2 bases from J, with 14 bases between. Germline CDR1 reads GTSNPN; CDR2 reads SVGIG (reference sequence). Sequenced by immunoSEQ multiplex PCR; TCRdb stores in-frame clones only, minus some. This sample has some 300,000 clones, with around 89% found just once. V usage is TRBV30 and J usage is TRBJ1-3, with no clear D. Material: peripheral blood. This receptor was identified in a woman aged 40 to 49 with COVID-19, enrolled during active disease. The CDR3 DNA follows: TGTGCCTGTTCTGTTGCCCGGGCTGGAAACACCATATATTTT. It encodes CACSVARAGNTIYF.